One and the same sample provided the 2 T cell receptor beta chains below, sequenced in a study of PD-L1 blockade in urothelial cancer. Time point given: peripheral blood 6 weeks after treatment start. Libraries were prepared by immunoSEQ multiplex PCR; TCRdb keeps only in-frame clonotypes and omits some of them. The repertoire holds some 39,000 clones, with roughly 84% as singletons. The sequencing used PBMCs, collected around atezolizumab (anti-PD-L1) treatment. The receptor source for this set is a man aged 70 or older with urothelial cancer.

The V and J genes are TRBV19 and TRBJ1-2; the match to TRBD1 covers 9 bases. This CDR3 has 14 residues. J gave up 2 bases and V 9 bases, and 7 bases lay outside the gene matches. Germline CDR1 and CDR2: LNHDA and SQIVND (reference sequence). The CDR3 reads CASAGQGENYGYTF. DNA for the CDR3: TGTGCCAGCGCGGGACAGGGTGAAAACTATGGCTACACCTTC.

This clone was seen a handful of times. The rearrangement joins TRBV28 to TRBJ2-7; D call uncertain. Germline loops: CDR1 MDHEN, CDR2 SYDVKM. The CDR3 length is 11 residues. V was pared by 5 bases and J by 4 bases, with 6 bases between. CDR3 coding DNA: TGTGCCAGCAGTCTACAGTACGAGCAGTACTTC. It specifies CASSLQYEQYF.